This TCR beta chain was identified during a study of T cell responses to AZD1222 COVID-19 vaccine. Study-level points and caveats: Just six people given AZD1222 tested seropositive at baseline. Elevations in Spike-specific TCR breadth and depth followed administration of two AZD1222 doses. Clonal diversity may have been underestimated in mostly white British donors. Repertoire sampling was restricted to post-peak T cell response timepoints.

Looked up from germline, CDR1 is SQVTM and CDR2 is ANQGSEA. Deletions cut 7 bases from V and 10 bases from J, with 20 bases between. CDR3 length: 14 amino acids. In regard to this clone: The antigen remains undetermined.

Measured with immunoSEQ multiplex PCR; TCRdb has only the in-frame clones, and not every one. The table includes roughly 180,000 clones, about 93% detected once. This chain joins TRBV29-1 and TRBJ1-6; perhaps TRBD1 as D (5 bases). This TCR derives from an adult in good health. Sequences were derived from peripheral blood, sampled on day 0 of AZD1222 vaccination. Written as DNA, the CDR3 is TGCAGCGCCCGACGGGGGGATATGGGGTCACCCCTCCACTTT. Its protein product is CSARRGDMGSPLHF.